This TCR beta chain was profiled in a study of post-analysis software for immune sequencing data. The TCR beta cDNA libraries contained unique molecular identifiers. Between about 0.95 and 11 million T cells gave rise to hundreds of thousands of cDNA molecules. TCRdb independently ran MiXCR on the PCR reads; one entry per CDR3 protein. The sample contains about 680,000 distinct CDR3 sequences, roughly three fifths of which appear only once. Findings of the study overall: Significantly decreased normalized Chao1 diversity was recorded for multiple sclerosis patients relative to controls. Samples made in the same batch grouped tightly together by F measure. There were four or five TRBV segments more frequent in patients than controls, and TRBV5-6, TRBV5-1 and TRBV20-1 were among them.

With 5 bases removed from V and 4 bases from J, the gap between germline ends came to 17 bases. The V gene's germline CDR1 is SGHAT and CDR2 FQNNGV. The CDR3 has 15 amino acids. Worth noting for this clonotype: Its antigen is undetermined.

Material for sequencing was blood. The chain joins TRBV11-2 to TRBJ1-2; D gene unclear. The receptor was isolated from a girl aged 2-15 years with multiple sclerosis. The CDR3 nucleotides are TGTGCCAGCAGCCCCGAAACGGGAGGTGCCTATGGCTACACCTTC. Amino acid sequence: CASSPETGGAYGYTF.